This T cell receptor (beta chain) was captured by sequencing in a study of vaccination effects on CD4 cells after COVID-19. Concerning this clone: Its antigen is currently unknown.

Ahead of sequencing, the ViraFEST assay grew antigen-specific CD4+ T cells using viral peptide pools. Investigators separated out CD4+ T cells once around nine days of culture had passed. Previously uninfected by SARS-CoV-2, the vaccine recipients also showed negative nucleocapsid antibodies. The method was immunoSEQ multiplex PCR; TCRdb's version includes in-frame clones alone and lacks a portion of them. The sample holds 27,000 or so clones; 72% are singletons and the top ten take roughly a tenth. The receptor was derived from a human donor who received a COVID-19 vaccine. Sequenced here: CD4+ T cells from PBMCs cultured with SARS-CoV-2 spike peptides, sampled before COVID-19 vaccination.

The CDR3 DNA reads as TGTGCCAGTACCTTTTCAGGGCAGTACACAGATACGCAGTATTTT. Translated, it gives CASTFSGQYTDTQYF. This rearrangement joins TRBV19 to TRBJ2-3; D is possibly TRBD1 (5 bases). This CDR3 spans 15 amino acids. The V gene's germline CDR1 is LNHDA and CDR2 SQIVND (reference sequence). Deletions cut 7 bases from V and 2 bases from J, with 16 bases between.